Listed below are T cell receptor beta chains from one sample, sequenced in a study of radiation and T cells in renal cell carcinoma. Only in-frame clones appear in the TCRdb table, and some are missing; sequencing was by immunoSEQ multiplex PCR. Altogether around 160,000 clones are present, approximately 90% being singletons, with the ten largest covering about 4%. The sample consisted of blood, taken from a patient whose treatment included radiotherapy and nephrectomy. The receptor source for this set is a woman in her sixties or seventies with renal cell carcinoma. CDR3s include the opening cysteine and the closing phenylalanine or tryptophan. The order of the fields is V gene, J gene, clone size, CDR3 length, CDR3 protein. The size of a clone is reported for some rows only, either as once, few or many, or as a class for expanded clones.

TRBV19,TRBJ1-2,-,14,CASVGGHLPIRYTF
TRBV6-5,TRBJ1-5,-,14,CASSLGGFNQPQHF
TRBV11-3,TRBJ2-5,once,13,CASSPWDRRAQYF
TRBV9,TRBJ1-1,-,14,CASSVSPEIAEAFF
TRBV18,TRBJ2-6,-,18,CASSGLTGGYSGANVLTF
TRBV19,TRBJ1-2,-,14,CASSIRGTDYGYTF
TRBV18,TRBJ1-1,-,14,CASSPGQGGTEAFF
TRBV7-3,TRBJ1-6,-,16,CASSLGFPSYNSPLHF
TRBV7-2,TRBJ2-1,-,16,CASSLALRGIGNEQFF
TRBV7-9,TRBJ2-1,-,12,CASSLNPDEQFF
TRBV7-6,TRBJ1-2,-,14,CASPLTLILYGYTF
TRBV27,TRBJ2-7,-,13,CASSFGGGNEQYF
TRBV2,TRBJ1-5,once,15,CASSGQGSGDQPQHF
TRBV6-1,TRBJ1-4,-,15,CASSEAGGINEKLFF
TRBV12-5,TRBJ2-3,-,16,CASGLVLAGGRDTQYF
TRBV9,TRBJ2-1,-,15,CASSVVGSQYNEQFF